This T cell receptor beta chain stems from a study of cytomegalovirus exposure and HLA in healthy donors. Overall study context: In a previous analysis, about 100 million unique TCR beta sequences were found from 150 million to 200 million T cells.

Remarks on this clone: The antigen remains unidentified.

Findings of the study overall: A few of the chains that were CMV-associated were confirmed in vitro to be specific for CMV antigens.

PCR involved 60 Vbeta and 13 Jbeta primers. Here immunoSEQ multiplex PCR was the method, and the copy in TCRdb shows in-frame clones only, minus some. The table includes roughly 140,000 clones, around 80% detected once. Germline V lookup: CDR1 SGHRS, CDR2 YFSETQ. Germline trimming cut 4 bases from V and 1 base from J; bases unmatched to any gene: 4. The CDR3 spans 14 residues. J is TRBJ2-5 and V is TRBV5-1; TRBD2 matches 7 bases. Sequenced sample: PBMCs. The sequence derives from a boy younger than 10 in good health and CMV-seronegative. Here the CDR3 DNA reads TGCGCCAGCAGCACCTCTAGCGGCCAAGAGACCCAGTACTTC. Translating it yields CASSTSSGQETQYF.